These 28 T cell receptor beta chains were sequenced from one sample in a study of T cells after yellow fever vaccination. One entry per CDR3 protein results from TCRdb running MiXCR on the 5' RACE reads. The sample includes some 350,000 distinct CDR3 sequences, 11% of them seen just once. Sequencing was performed on PBMCs, taken on the day of the first yellow fever vaccination. These receptors came from a man aged 18 to 29 who received the YFV17D yellow fever vaccine.

This clonotype appeared a few times. The CDR3 DNA reads TGTGCCTGGAGTGACGGACAGGGACCAGATACGCAGTATTTT. Its protein product is CAWSDGQGPDTQYF. V and J are TRBV30 and TRBJ2-3; 8 bases line up with TRBD1. CDR1 is GTSNPN and CDR2 is SVGIG in the germline V gene (reference sequence). V lost 1 base and J lost 4; bases outside the gene matches: 4. This CDR3 has 14 amino acids.

The chain has TRBV7-2 and TRBJ2-5; unclear D gene. The CDR3 is made up of 13 amino acids. Trimming stripped 4 bases from V and 0 bases from J, with 6 bases between. Per the germline V gene, CDR1 is SGHTA and CDR2 is FQGNSA. CDR3 in DNA: TGTGCCAGCAGCTCCTCTAACCAAGAGACCCAGTACTTC. It yields the protein CASSSSNQETQYF.

In this sample, this clonotype turned up a few times. The rearrangement joins TRBV5-1 to TRBJ2-5; 8 nucleotides agree with TRBD1. The CDR3 runs 14 residues. Per the germline V gene, CDR1 is SGHRS and CDR2 is YFSETQ. The ends lost 2 bases at V and 3 bases at J; junction bases unmatched: 3. CDR3 region: CASSFQQGEETQYF. The CDR3 DNA reads TGCGCCAGCAGCTTTCAACAGGGGGAAGAGACCCAGTACTTC.

The gene calls are TRBV10-3 and TRBJ2-1, with 8 bases that match TRBD1. Germline CDR1 and CDR2: ENHRY and SYGVKD. Trimming cost V 11 bases and J 5 bases; bases outside gene matches: 11. This CDR3 contains 14 residues. CDR3 region: CAAGRTGIDNEQFF. The CDR3 DNA sequence: TGTGCCGCCGGACGGACAGGGATCGACAATGAGCAGTTCTTC.

The chain uses TRBV5-1 and TRBJ1-2; 10 nucleotides agree with TRBD1. The V segment lost 4 bases and the J segment 7 bases; nucleotides outside the gene matches: 10. CDR1 and CDR2 (germline): SGHRS, YFSETQ. This CDR3 has 15 residues. In DNA form, the CDR3 reads TGCGCCAGCAGCCCCACTCCTGACAGGGGGCCTGGCTACACCTTC. Translation: CASSPTPDRGPGYTF.

This clonotype was counted many times. V and J are TRBV27 and TRBJ1-1, with 7 positions matching TRBD1. CDR3 length: 13 residues. V shed 1 base and J 5 bases; nucleotides not matched to a gene: 1. The germline gives CDR1 MNHEY, CDR2 SMNVEV (reference sequence). CDR3 nucleotides: TGTGCCAGCAGTTTATTCAGGGGGACTGAAGCTTTCTTT. Protein: CASSLFRGTEAFF.

This clonotype was seen repeatedly, ten times or more. The chain combines TRBV12-3 or TRBV12-4 with TRBJ2-6; unclear D gene. Trimming stripped 6 bases from V and 0 bases from J, with 3 bases between. This CDR3 has 13 amino acids. The CDR3 protein is CASRNSGANVLTF. The CDR3 nucleotides read TGTGCCAGCAGGAACTCTGGGGCCAACGTCCTGACTTTC.

This clonotype showed up many times. V usage is TRBV5-1 and J usage is TRBJ2-3; 8 bases fit TRBD1. CDR1 and CDR2 from the germline V gene are SGHRS and YFSETQ. This CDR3 has 15 amino acids. The trim removed 4 bases at V and 0 bases at J, leaving 4 bases unmatched. In nucleotides, the CDR3 is TGCGCCAGCAGCCGCGGACAGGGAAGCACAGATACGCAGTATTTT. It codes for CASSRGQGSTDTQYF.

The chain joins TRBV20-1 to TRBJ2-1; D is unclear. Germline CDR1 DFQATT, CDR2 SNEGSKA (reference sequence). This CDR3 spans 12 amino acids. Trimming removed 3 bases at V and 7 bases at J, with 10 bases between. CDR3 nucleotides: TGCAGTGCTAGCGAAGGTCAGAATGAGCAGTTCTTC. Its protein product is CSASEGQNEQFF.

This clonotype was counted between two and nine times. The chain has TRBV3-1 and TRBJ2-5; no clear D. Trimming left V 1 base short and J 2 bases short, with 8 bases between. This CDR3 has 14 amino acids. Germline CDR1 is LGHDT and CDR2 is YNNKEL (reference sequence). The DNA of the CDR3 is TGTGCCAGCAGCCAAGCGGTTCTGCAAGAGACCCAGTACTTC. This sequence encodes CASSQAVLQETQYF.

This clonotype has at least ten counts. The genes are TRBV4-1 and TRBJ1-1; D possibly corresponds to TRBD1 (5 bases). The germline CDR1 and CDR2 sequences are MGHRA and YSYEKL. Trimming pared 0 bases from V and 4 bases from J, leaving 12 bases between. The CDR3 is made up of 15 amino acids. CDR3 sequence (DNA): TGCGCCAGCAGCCAAGAGGGGACCTTGGGCACTGAAGCTTTCTTT. Translation: CASSQEGTLGTEAFF.

The J gene is TRBJ2-3, the V gene TRBV4-3; unclear D gene. Germline V gene data show CDR1 as LGHNA and CDR2 as YSLEER. The CDR3 has 13 residues. The germline V and J ends were trimmed by 0 bases and 9 bases, with 10 bases remaining between them. The chain's CDR3 is CASSQEKTGTQYF. CDR3 coding DNA: TGCGCCAGCAGCCAAGAAAAGACGGGCACGCAGTATTTT.

V usage is TRBV16 and J usage is TRBJ2-3; unclear D gene. V was cut by 7 bases and J by 6 bases, with 11 bases left in between. The CDR3 contains 12 residues. Germline CDR1 is KGHSY and CDR2 is FQNENV. The CDR3 sequence is CASTTLGDTQYF. CDR3 bases: TGTGCCAGCACCACACTCGGGGATACGCAGTATTTT.

This clonotype was seen a handful of times. The chain is built from TRBV10-2 and TRBJ2-1; 10 bases map to TRBD2. Germline-derived CDR1 and CDR2 are WSHSY and SAAADI. The CDR3 has 13 amino acids. Trimming took 6 bases from V and 8 from J; bases not matched to a gene: 4. CDR3 coding DNA: TGCGCCAGCAGAAGCGGGGGGGCCTATGAGCAGTTCTTC. Protein: CASRSGGAYEQFF.

This clonotype was seen a few times. The chain joins TRBV5-4 to TRBJ1-2; D ambiguous. Germline lookup yields CDR1 SGHNT and CDR2 YYREEE (reference sequence). The CDR3 has 13 residues. V was cut by 6 bases and J by 1 base, with 10 bases left in between. CDR3 DNA: TGTGCCAGCAAGGAGTCGATTAACTATGGCTACACCTTC. Translating it yields CASKESINYGYTF.

The chain employs TRBV20-1 and TRBJ2-7; 10 bases are a match to TRBD2. The V gene end was trimmed by 3 bases and the J gene end by 1 base; junction bases not matched to a gene: 6. CDR3 length: 15 amino acids. Germline V CDR1 and CDR2: DFQATT, SNEGSKA (reference sequence). Here the CDR3 reads CSARVAGGLSYEQYV. The CDR3 DNA reads as TGCAGTGCTAGGGTAGCGGGGGGCTTATCCTACGAGCAGTACGTC.

This clonotype was detected a few times. V usage is TRBV7-6 and J usage is TRBJ2-5; 7 bases agree with TRBD1. The CDR3 totals 14 residues. With V trimmed by 5 bases and J by 3 bases, 6 bases remained unmatched. The germline CDR1 and CDR2 sequences are SGHVS and FNYEAQ. The CDR3 DNA reads TGTGCCAGCAGCCAACAGGGGTCTAAAGAGACCCAGTACTTC. This translates into CASSQQGSKETQYF. Full variable domain (missing parts from reference TRBV7-6 and TRBJ2-5): GAGVSQSPRYKVTKRGQDVALRCDPISGHVSLYWYRQALGQGPEFLTYFNYEAQQDKSGLPNDRFSAERPEGSISTLTIQRTEQRDSAMYRCASSQQGSKETQYFGPGTRLLVL.

The rearrangement links TRBV18 to TRBJ2-1, with 7 bases identical to TRBD2. After removal of 0 bases from V and 3 bases from J, the junction contained 2 bases not matched to a gene. CDR3 length: 15 residues. Germline V gene data show CDR1 as KGHSH and CDR2 as LQKENI. The CDR3: CASSPPQRGYNEQFF. For the CDR3, the DNA is TGTGCCAGCTCACCACCCCAGCGGGGCTACAATGAGCAGTTCTTC.

The chain is built from TRBV29-1 and TRBJ2-1; the match to TRBD2 covers 9 bases. Germline-derived CDR1 and CDR2 are SQVTM and ANQGSEA. The V segment lost 2 bases and the J segment 2 bases; nucleotides outside the gene matches: 7. The CDR3 runs 16 residues. The DNA for the CDR3 is TGCAGCGTTGAACTAGCGGGGAGTTTAGCCTACAATGAGCAGTTCTTC. This encodes CSVELAGSLAYNEQFF.

J is TRBJ1-3 and V is TRBV4-3; D remains ambiguous. Germline values: CDR1 LGHNA, CDR2 YSLEER. The length of the CDR3 is 14 residues. Deletions cut 2 bases from V and 0 bases from J, with 5 bases between. Here the CDR3 reads CASSQLVSGNTIYF. CDR3 coding DNA: TGCGCCAGCAGCCAATTAGTCTCTGGAAACACCATATATTTT.

This clonotype was counted a few times. This sequence joins TRBV10-1 and TRBJ2-7; 7 bases fit TRBD1. V lost 6 bases to trimming and J lost 7 bases; unmatched junction nucleotides: 9. CDR1 and CDR2 from the germline V gene are WNHNN and SYGVQD (reference sequence). This CDR3 comprises 13 residues. This chain's CDR3 is CASSPDRLGEQYF. The DNA of the CDR3 is TGCGCCAGCAGCCCGGACAGGCTTGGGGAGCAGTACTTC.

V gene TRBV20-1 combines with J gene TRBJ2-7; D not resolved. Germline CDR1 and CDR2: DFQATT and SNEGSKA (reference sequence). This CDR3 has 11 amino acids. The V and J ends lost 6 bases and 4 bases respectively, with 10 bases between them. DNA of the CDR3: TGCAGTGCCCGGCGCGCTTACGAGCAGTACTTC. This sequence encodes CSARRAYEQYF.

This clonotype was detected only a few times. The V call is TRBV28, the J call TRBJ1-2, with D possibly TRBD1 on 5 matching bases. Trimming shortened V by 6 bases and J by 4 bases, and 15 bases separated the two germline ends. The germline V gene has CDR1 MDHEN and CDR2 SYDVKM. This CDR3 has 14 amino acids. The CDR3 spells CASRPQVRAYGYTF. In nucleotides, the CDR3 is TGTGCCAGCAGGCCACAGGTGCGGGCCTATGGCTACACCTTC.

A word on this clonotype: A much larger clone is a single base away; this may be a read error. The rearrangement links TRBV20-1 to TRBJ1-2; possibly TRBD1 for D (6 bases). This CDR3 comprises 13 residues. With 8 bases removed from V and 4 bases from J, the gap between germline ends came to 17 bases. Germline CDR1 reads DFQATT; CDR2 reads SNEGSKA (reference sequence). CDR3 bases: TGCAGTACTTTACGACAGGTGCCCTATGGCTACACCTTC. Translated, it gives CSTLRQVPYGYTF.

There are a few counts of this clonotype. V and J are TRBV4-3 and TRBJ1-2; D is unresolved. The CDR3 totals 14 residues. V lost 2 bases and J 0 bases, leaving 7 bases between the germline ends. Per germline, CDR1 LGHNA and CDR2 YSLEER. The DNA for the CDR3 is TGCGCCAGCAGCCAATTCGGCTCTAACTATGGCTACACCTTC. It translates to CASSQFGSNYGYTF.

This clonotype was recorded many times. The chain joins TRBV7-2 to TRBJ1-2; D is uncertain. The V end lost 5 bases, the J end lost 5 bases, and 9 bases lay between the germline ends. Germline lookup yields CDR1 SGHTA and CDR2 FQGNSA. The CDR3 is made up of 12 amino acids. As DNA, the CDR3 is TGTGCCAGCAGCCAGGACCTATATGGCTACACCTTC. This translates into CASSQDLYGYTF.

A few counts support this clonotype. This chain joins TRBV11-2 and TRBJ1-5; 8 bases match TRBD1. The germline gives CDR1 SGHAT, CDR2 FQNNGV. The length of the CDR3 is 15 residues. Trimming removed 1 base from V and 6 bases from J; junction bases left unmatched: 5. CDR3 in DNA: TGTGCCAGCAGCTTAGGCGGGACAGGAGGTCAGCCCCAGCATTTT. Protein sequence: CASSLGGTGGQPQHF. Filled out from reference TRBV11-2 and TRBJ1-5, the complete variable domain reads EAGVAQSPRYKIIEKRQSVAFWCNPISGHATLYWYQQILGQGPKLLIQFQNNGVVDDSQLPKDRFSAERLKGVDSTLKIQPAKLEDSAVYLCASSLGGTGGQPQHFGDGTRLSIL.

This clonotype was found a few times. The rearrangement links TRBV20-1 to TRBJ2-4, with 11 nucleotides matching TRBD1. V gave up 5 bases and J gave up 6 bases; unmatched junction bases: 6. The CDR3 sequence is 14 residues long. In germline, CDR1 is DFQATT, CDR2 SNEGSKA (reference sequence). The CDR3 region is CSARGQGARNIQYF. The DNA for the CDR3 is TGCAGTGCTCGTGGACAGGGGGCGCGAAACATTCAGTACTTC.